These 22 T cell receptor beta chains came from one sample sequenced in a study of T cells in women clearing cervical HPV infection. The data were produced by immunoSEQ multiplex PCR, yet TCRdb's version contains in-frame clones alone and is incomplete. The listing contains around 40,000 clones. Source material: blood buffy coat. These receptors were collected from a woman aged 18 to 75 with a cervical HPV16 infection that either progressed to CIN3+ or cleared (not recorded which).

Note on this clone: Read sequence stops 3 residues before the CDR3 end, and the germline J gene provides the missing end. The chain recombines TRBV7-9 with TRBJ1-2; TRBD1 aligns across 9 bases. CDR1 is SEHNR, CDR2 FQNEAQ, per germline (reference sequence). The CDR3 has 14 amino acids. CDR3 amino acids: CASSAGQGHYDYTF. CDR3 DNA (partial): TGTGCCAGCAGCGCGGGACAGGGTCACTACGAC.

With regard to this clone: The CDR3 end lies 3 residues beyond the end of the read and is filled in from the germline J gene. The chain links TRBV12-5 to TRBJ2-2; the match to TRBD1 covers 11 bases. This CDR3 is 15 amino acids long. The germline gives CDR1 LGHNT, CDR2 FRNRAP. J gave up 6 bases and V 5 bases, and 5 bases lay outside the gene matches. CDR3 amino acids: CASGPGTGGSGELFF. CDR3 DNA (partial): TGTGCTAGTGGTCCCGGGACAGGGGGATCCGGGGAG.

On this clone: Read data end 3 residues before the CDR3 end; the end is taken from the germline J gene. The gene calls are TRBV6-1 and TRBJ2-3; 10 bases line up with TRBD2. The CDR3 totals 15 residues. Germline loops: CDR1 MNHNS, CDR2 SASEGT. Trimming at V came to 2 bases and at J to 4 bases, leaving 3 bases not matched to a gene. CDR3 amino acids: CASSELAGAPDTQYF. The covered CDR3 bases are TGTGCCAGCAGTGAACTAGCGGGGGCCCCAGATACG.

Notes on this clone: The sequence runs out 3 residues before the end of the CDR3; the remainder is reconstructed from the germline J gene. The rearrangement links TRBV6-2 or TRBV6-3 to TRBJ1-2; tentative D call: TRBD1 (5 bases). Germline assignment: CDR1 MNHEY and CDR2 SVGEGT. The CDR3 consists of 14 residues. The CDR3 DNA, read in part, is TGTGCCAGCAGGTCCTACTGGGGCTCCTACGAC. Protein: CASRSYWGSYD. The CDR3 in its entirety is CASRSYWGSYDYTF.

About this clone: The CDR3 end lies 3 residues beyond the end of the read and is filled in from the germline J gene. This chain uses TRBV7-2 with TRBJ2-1; 7 nucleotides agree with TRBD2. CDR3 size: 17 residues. Per the germline V gene, CDR1 is SGHTA and CDR2 is FQGNSA. V gave up 0 bases and J gave up 4 bases; unmatched junction bases: 9. The CDR3 protein is CASSLAFSSGVYNEQFF. The sequenced part of the CDR3 DNA is TGTGCCAGCAGCTTAGCTTTCTCGAGCGGGGTTTACAATGAG.

CDR3: CASSLGTGVLSGNTIYF. The part of the CDR3 DNA that was read is TGTGCCAGCAGCCTAGGGACAGGAGTCCTCTCTGGAAACACC. The chain links TRBV4-2 to TRBJ1-3, with TRBD1 matching 8 bases. The read ends 3 residues shy of where the CDR3 ends; the end is completed using the germline J gene. CDR1 and CDR2 (germline): LGHNA, YNFKEQ. The CDR3 has 17 amino acids. J was trimmed by 0 bases and V by 4 bases; bases with no gene match: 8.

With regard to this clone: Read coverage stops 3 residues before the CDR3 terminus; the germline J gene supplies the remainder. V is TRBV5-5 and J is TRBJ1-5; TRBD1 matches 8 bases. Germline values: CDR1 SGHKS, CDR2 YYEKEE (reference sequence). V shed 2 bases, J shed 3 bases, and the junction held 4 bases outside the gene matches. CDR3 length: 15 amino acids. The DNA read from the CDR3 is TGTGCCAGCAGCTTAGGGACAGGAATCAATCAGCCC. It codes for CASSLGTGINQP. The whole CDR3 region reads CASSLGTGINQPQHF.

CDR3 bases read: TGTGCCACTCGGACAGGGACGGCCGAC. Translating gives CATRTGTAD. The whole CDR3 sequence is CATRTGTADYTF. The chain joins TRBV6-2 or TRBV6-3 to TRBJ1-2, with 8 bases lining up with TRBD1. The read stops 3 residues short of the end of the CDR3; the missing end is completed from the germline J gene. The CDR3 has 12 residues. The V gene's germline CDR1 is MNHEY and CDR2 SVGEGT.

Concerning this clone itself: The missing CDR3 end, 3 residues past where the read stops, is filled in from the germline J gene. This rearrangement joins TRBV30 to TRBJ1-2, with 9 bases aligning to TRBD1. CDR1 and CDR2 from the germline V gene are GTSNPN and SVGIG (reference sequence). The CDR3 length is 12 residues. The CDR3 protein is CASRDRAHDYTF. The covered CDR3 bases are TGTGCCTCCCGGGACAGGGCCCACGAC.

As regards this clone: At one end the junction does not follow the germline gene, possibly because of a read error. The read finishes 3 residues shy of the CDR3 end, and the germline J gene is used to complete it. This sample includes further DNA sequences coding for the same CDR3. The V call is TRBV7-9, the J call TRBJ1-3; D is ambiguous. From germline, CDR1 is SEHNR and CDR2 FQNEAQ (reference sequence). This CDR3 has 12 amino acids. The sequenced part of the CDR3 DNA is TGTGCCAGCAGCTTAAGCGAAAACACT. Translating gives CASSLSENT. The entire CDR3 protein reads CASSLSENTIYF.

The CDR3: CASSRLGGGEKLFF. The DNA read from the CDR3 is TGTGCCAGCAGTAGGCTCGGGGGAGGTGAAAAA. The chain couples TRBV28 to TRBJ1-4; D is possibly TRBD1 (5 bases). The CDR3 extends 3 residues past the end of the read, so its final part is completed from the germline J gene. The CDR3 is 14 residues long. V was pared by 5 bases and J by 7 bases, with 14 bases between. The germline V gene encodes CDR1 MDHEN and CDR2 SYDVKM.

CDR3 in amino acids: CAINSGVGQPQHF. The sequenced part of the CDR3 DNA is TGTGCCATCAACTCAGGGGTAGGTCAGCCC. The rearrangement links TRBV10-3 to TRBJ1-5; D possibly corresponds to TRBD1 (6 bases). The read finishes 3 residues shy of the CDR3 end, and the germline J gene is used to complete it. Germline CDR1 ENHRY, CDR2 SYGVKD. The CDR3 sequence is 13 residues long. Trimming removed 7 bases from V and 6 bases from J, with 13 bases in between.

Turning to this clone: The read stops 3 residues short of the end of the CDR3; the missing end is completed from the germline J gene. The chain carries TRBV7-9 and TRBJ1-2; 8 bases fit TRBD1. The CDR3 length is 15 residues. CDR1 is SEHNR and CDR2 is FQNEAQ in the germline V gene (reference sequence). The CDR3 is CASSPPGTGRGDYTF. The sequenced CDR3 bases are TGTGCCAGCAGCCCCCCCGGGACAGGAAGAGGGGAC.

As concerns this clone: The read ends 3 residues early relative to the CDR3; the germline J gene fills the gap. V gene TRBV29-1 combines with J gene TRBJ2-5; D is ambiguous. Trimming pared 0 bases from V and 7 bases from J, leaving 6 bases between. This CDR3 spans 11 amino acids. Germline V gene data show CDR1 as SQVTM and CDR2 as ANQGSEA. The CDR3 DNA, read in part, is TGCAGCGTTGAAGAACCGGGGACC. Translating it yields CSVEEPGT. The full CDR3 protein reads CSVEEPGTQYF.

Details on this clone: With the read ending 3 residues before the CDR3 end, the germline J gene is used to fill in that end. The gene calls are TRBV5-4 and TRBJ2-5, with D tentatively TRBD2 (7 bases). Germline V CDR1 and CDR2: SGHNT, YYREEE (reference sequence). The ends were cut back, 2 bases at V and 5 bases at J, with 19 bases in the middle. The CDR3 is 16 amino acids. This chain's CDR3 is CASSFFSRGQRETQYF. Incomplete CDR3 DNA: TGTGCCAGCAGCTTTTTCTCGCGGGGGCAGAGGGAGACC.

For this clone: The CDR3 end lies 3 residues beyond the end of the read and is filled in from the germline J gene. The gene calls are TRBV19 and TRBJ1-1; 7 bases line up with TRBD1. Unmatched junction bases numbered 9, after V lost 8 bases and J lost 3 bases. CDR1 is LNHDA, CDR2 SQIVND, per germline (reference sequence). The length of the CDR3 is 14 residues. The covered CDR3 bases are TGTGCCAGTTACGAGGGACAGATTGACACTGAA. It is translated as CASYEGQIDTE. The whole CDR3 is CASYEGQIDTEAFF.

On this clone: The CDR3 goes on 3 residues after the read ends, and that part is filled in from the germline J gene. The genes are TRBV20-1 and TRBJ1-1; D not resolved. CDR1 and CDR2 from the germline V gene are DFQATT and SNEGSKA (reference sequence). The CDR3 is 15 amino acids. V was cut by 0 bases and J by 1 base, with 12 bases left in between. The CDR3 bases that were read are TGCAGTGCTAGAGACGGTGACAAGGGGAACACTGAA. This codes for CSARDGDKGNTE. In full, the CDR3 reads CSARDGDKGNTEAFF.

As concerns this clone: The read finishes 3 residues shy of the CDR3 end, and the germline J gene is used to complete it. The V gene is TRBV14, the J gene TRBJ2-2; perhaps TRBD2 as D (5 bases). V was shortened by 4 bases and J by 7 bases, with 7 bases between the two germline ends. Germline CDR1 SGHDN, CDR2 FVKESK. The CDR3 extends over 12 amino acids. The CDR3 DNA, read in part, is TGTGCCAGCAGCCGCGCGGGCGGGGAG. This codes for CASSRAGGE. The whole CDR3 protein is CASSRAGGELFF.

Points on this clone: The CDR3 end is not reached by the read, which stops 3 residues before it; the germline J gene fills it in. The chain has TRBV2 and TRBJ2-5, with 8 bases aligning to TRBD1. The CDR3 has 12 amino acids. The V gene's germline CDR1 is SNHLY and CDR2 FYNNEI. V gave up 7 bases and J gave up 5 bases; unmatched junction bases: 3. The sequenced part of the CDR3 DNA is TGTGCCAGCAATCAGGGGGCCGAGACC. Translated: CASNQGAET. The complete CDR3 protein is CASNQGAETQYF.

Of note for this clone: Read coverage stops 3 residues before the CDR3 terminus; the germline J gene supplies the remainder. The chain joins TRBV11-2 to TRBJ2-1; tentative D call: TRBD2 (7 bases). The CDR3 runs 12 residues. V was clipped by 8 bases and J by 8 bases, with 13 bases between them. In germline, CDR1 is SGHAT, CDR2 FQNNGV. This chain's CDR3 is CASRGGGHEQFF. The CDR3 DNA, read in part, is TGTGCCAGCCGCGGCGGGGGCCATGAG.

As regards this clone: The read falls 3 residues short of the CDR3 end, and the missing part is taken from the germline J gene. This chain links TRBV12-3 or TRBV12-4 with TRBJ2-2, with 9 positions matching TRBD1. CDR3 size: 16 residues. Trimming at V came to 6 bases and at J to 4 bases, leaving 9 bases not matched to a gene. The CDR3 loop reads CASRRDREFGTGELFF. The covered CDR3 bases are TGTGCCAGCAGGCGGGACAGGGAATTTGGCACCGGGGAG.

Of note for this clone: The read gets to within 3 residues of the CDR3 end, and the germline J gene fills in the rest. The chain links TRBV6-2 or TRBV6-3 to TRBJ1-2, with D tentatively TRBD1 (6 bases). Trimming pared 0 bases from V and 3 bases from J, leaving 8 bases between. CDR3 size: 14 residues. Germline loops: CDR1 MNHEY, CDR2 SVGEGT. The covered CDR3 bases are TGTGCCAGCAGTTACTCCCCAGGGGACTATGGC. This encodes CASSYSPGDYG. The CDR3 in its entirety is CASSYSPGDYGYTF.